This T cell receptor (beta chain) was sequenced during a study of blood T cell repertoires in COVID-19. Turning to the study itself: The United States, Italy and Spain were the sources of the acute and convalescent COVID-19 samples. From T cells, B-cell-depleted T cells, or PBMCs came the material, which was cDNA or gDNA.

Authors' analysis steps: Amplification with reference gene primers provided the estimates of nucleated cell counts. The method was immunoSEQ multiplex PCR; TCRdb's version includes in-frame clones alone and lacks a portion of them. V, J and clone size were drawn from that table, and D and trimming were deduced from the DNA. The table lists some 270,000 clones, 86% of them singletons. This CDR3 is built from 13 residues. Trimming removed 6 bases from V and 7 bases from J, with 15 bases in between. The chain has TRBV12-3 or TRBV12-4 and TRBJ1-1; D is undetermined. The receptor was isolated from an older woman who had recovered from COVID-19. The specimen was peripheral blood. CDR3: CASSMSTFSEAFF. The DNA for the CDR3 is TGTGCCAGCAGCATGTCCACCTTCAGTGAAGCTTTCTTT.